This T cell receptor beta chain was captured in a study of T cell responses to AZD1222 COVID-19 vaccine. Whole-study findings and limits: The repertoires were collected only after the peak T cell response.

On this clone: What it binds is unknown.

V shed 3 bases, J shed 3 bases, and the junction held 2 bases outside the gene matches. The CDR3 runs to 14 residues. The germline CDR1 and CDR2 sequences are MNHNS and SASEGT. Sequenced by immunoSEQ multiplex PCR; TCRdb stores in-frame clones only, minus some. There are 120,000 to 150,000 clones in the sample; roughly nine tenths occur only once, and roughly 3.1% lies in the top ten. The chain has TRBV6-1 and TRBJ2-4; 7 bases match TRBD2. The specimen was peripheral blood, collected on day 0 of AZD1222 vaccination. The receptor was derived from an adult in good health. Here the CDR3 reads CASSEGGGKNIQYF. Written as DNA, the CDR3 is TGTGCCAGCAGTGAGGGGGGGGGCAAAAACATTCAGTACTTC.